The text below deals with one T cell receptor beta chain. Compared with germline, one end of the junction differs, possibly owing to a read error. This entry is derived from a study of cytomegalovirus exposure and HLA in healthy donors. Overall study context: Genotyping showed 70% to 90% of approximately 430 donors falling in the Caucasian-associated ancestry cluster.

The PCR contained 60 Vbeta and 13 Jbeta primers. Sequencing used immunoSEQ multiplex PCR; TCRdb keeps in-frame clones, though not all of them. The data show 110,000 to 150,000 clones, with about three quarters seen just once and roughly 4.3% held by the top ten. Germline CDR1 is SEHNR and CDR2 is FQNEAQ (reference sequence). The CDR3 length is 15 residues. The TCR originated in a male donor in good health and CMV-seronegative. Sample: PBMCs. The gene calls are TRBV7-9 and TRBJ1-2, with 10 bases that match TRBD1. CDR3 sequence reads: CSSSGRDRGNYGYTF. In DNA, the CDR3 is TGTTCCAGCAGCGGCCGGGACAGGGGCAACTATGGCTACACCTTC.